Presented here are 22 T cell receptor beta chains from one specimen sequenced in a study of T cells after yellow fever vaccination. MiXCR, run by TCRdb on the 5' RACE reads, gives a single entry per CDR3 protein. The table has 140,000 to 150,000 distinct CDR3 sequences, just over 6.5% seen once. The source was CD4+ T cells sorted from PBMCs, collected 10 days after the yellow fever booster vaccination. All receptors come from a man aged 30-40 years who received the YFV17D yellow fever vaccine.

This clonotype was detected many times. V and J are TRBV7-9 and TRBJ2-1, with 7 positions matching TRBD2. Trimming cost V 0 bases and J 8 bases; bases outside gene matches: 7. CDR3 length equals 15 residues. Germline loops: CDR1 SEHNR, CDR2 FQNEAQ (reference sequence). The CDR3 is CASSLALGTSDEQFF. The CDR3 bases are TGTGCCAGCAGCTTAGCGCTTGGAACTAGCGATGAGCAGTTCTTC.

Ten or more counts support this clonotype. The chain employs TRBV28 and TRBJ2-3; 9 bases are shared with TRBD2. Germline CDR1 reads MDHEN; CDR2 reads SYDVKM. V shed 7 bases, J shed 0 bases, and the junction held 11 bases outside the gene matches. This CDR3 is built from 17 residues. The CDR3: CASKVASGTLSTDTQYF. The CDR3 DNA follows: TGTGCCAGCAAGGTGGCTAGCGGGACGCTTAGCACAGATACGCAGTATTTT. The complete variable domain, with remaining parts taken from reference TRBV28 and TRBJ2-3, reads DVKVTQSSRYLVKRTGEKVFLECVQDMDHENMFWYRQDPGLGLRLIYFSYDVKMKEKGDIPEGYSVSREKKERFSLILESASTNQTSMYLCASKVASGTLSTDTQYFGPGTRLTVL.

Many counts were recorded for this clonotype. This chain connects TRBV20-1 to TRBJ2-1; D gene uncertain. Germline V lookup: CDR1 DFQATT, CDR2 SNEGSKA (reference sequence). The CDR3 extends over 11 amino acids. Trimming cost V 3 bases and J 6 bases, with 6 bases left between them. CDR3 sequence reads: CSARTLNEQFF. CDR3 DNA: TGCAGTGCTAGGACACTCAATGAGCAGTTCTTC.

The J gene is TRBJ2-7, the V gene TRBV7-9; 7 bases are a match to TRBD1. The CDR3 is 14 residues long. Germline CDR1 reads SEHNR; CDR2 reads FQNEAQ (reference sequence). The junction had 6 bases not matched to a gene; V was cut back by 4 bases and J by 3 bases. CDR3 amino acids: CASSYPGTDYEQYF. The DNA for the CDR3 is TGTGCCAGCAGCTACCCTGGGACAGACTACGAGCAGTACTTC.

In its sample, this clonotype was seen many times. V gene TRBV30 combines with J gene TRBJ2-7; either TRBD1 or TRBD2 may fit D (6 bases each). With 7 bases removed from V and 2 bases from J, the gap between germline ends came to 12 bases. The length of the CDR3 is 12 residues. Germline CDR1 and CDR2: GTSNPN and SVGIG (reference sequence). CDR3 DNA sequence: TGTGCCTTAGGGGGGCGGACCTACGAGCAGTACTTC. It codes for CALGGRTYEQYF.

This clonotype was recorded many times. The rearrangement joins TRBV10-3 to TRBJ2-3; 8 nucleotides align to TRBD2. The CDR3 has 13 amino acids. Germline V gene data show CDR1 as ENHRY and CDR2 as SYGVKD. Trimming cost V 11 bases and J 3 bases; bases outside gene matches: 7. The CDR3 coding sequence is TGTGCCTTACAGCGGGAGTCAACAGATACGCAGTATTTT. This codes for CALQRESTDTQYF.

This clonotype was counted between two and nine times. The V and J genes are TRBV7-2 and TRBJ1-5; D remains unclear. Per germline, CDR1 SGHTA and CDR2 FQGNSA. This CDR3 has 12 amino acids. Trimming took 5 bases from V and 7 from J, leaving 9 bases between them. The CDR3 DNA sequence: TGTGCCAGCAGCCCCTATGGGCAGCCCCAGCATTTT. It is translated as CASSPYGQPQHF.

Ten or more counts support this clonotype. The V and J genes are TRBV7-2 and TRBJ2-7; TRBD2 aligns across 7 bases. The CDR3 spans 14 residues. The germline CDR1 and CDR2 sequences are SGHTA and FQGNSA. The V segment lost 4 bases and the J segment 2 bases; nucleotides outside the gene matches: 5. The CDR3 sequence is CASSSRGVAYEQYF. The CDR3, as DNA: TGTGCCAGCAGCTCCCGGGGGGTAGCCTACGAGCAGTACTTC. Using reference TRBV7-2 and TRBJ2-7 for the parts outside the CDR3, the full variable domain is GAGVSQSPSNKVTEKGKDVELRCDPISGHTALYWYRQSLGQGLEFLIYFQGNSAPDKSGLPSDRFSAERTGGSVSTLTIQRTQQEDSAVYLCASSSRGVAYEQYFGPGTRLTVT.

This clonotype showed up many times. The CDR3 sequence is CSASGQSNQPQHF. The CDR3 nucleotides are TGCAGTGCTAGCGGACAGAGCAATCAGCCCCAGCATTTT. The V gene is TRBV20-1, the J gene TRBJ1-5, with TRBD1 as a possible D gene (6 bases). This CDR3 has 13 amino acids. Germline V gene sequence: CDR1 DFQATT, CDR2 SNEGSKA (reference sequence). Trimming shortened V by 3 bases and J by 1 base, and 7 bases separated the two germline ends.

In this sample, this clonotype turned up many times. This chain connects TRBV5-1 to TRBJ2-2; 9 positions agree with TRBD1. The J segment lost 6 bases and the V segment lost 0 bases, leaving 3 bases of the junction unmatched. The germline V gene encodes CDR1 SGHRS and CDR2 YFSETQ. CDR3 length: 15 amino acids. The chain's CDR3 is CASSLDRGQAGELFF. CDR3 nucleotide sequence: TGCGCCAGCAGCTTGGACAGGGGGCAGGCCGGGGAGCTGTTTTTT.

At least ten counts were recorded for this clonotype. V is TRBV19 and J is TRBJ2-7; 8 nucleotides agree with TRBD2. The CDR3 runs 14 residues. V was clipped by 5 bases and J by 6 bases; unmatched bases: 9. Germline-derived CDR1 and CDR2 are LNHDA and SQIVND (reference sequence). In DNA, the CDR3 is TGTGCCAGTAGTGCCGGGACTAGTGCCGTCGAGCAGTACTTC. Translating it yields CASSAGTSAVEQYF.

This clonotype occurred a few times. CDR3 nucleotides: TGTGCCAGCAGTTACGGGGGGGTAGGCAATGAGCAGTTCTTC. Its translation: CASSYGGVGNEQFF. The V and J genes are TRBV6-5 and TRBJ2-1; 7 bases line up with TRBD2. This CDR3 is built from 14 residues. CDR1 is MNHEY, CDR2 SVGAGI, per germline. V lost 2 bases to trimming and J lost 6 bases; unmatched junction nucleotides: 4.

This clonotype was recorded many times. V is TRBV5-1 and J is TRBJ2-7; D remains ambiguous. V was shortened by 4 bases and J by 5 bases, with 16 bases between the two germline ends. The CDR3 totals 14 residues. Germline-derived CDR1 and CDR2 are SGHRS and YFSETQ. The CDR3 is CASSDLTVVNEQYF. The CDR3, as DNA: TGCGCCAGCAGCGACCTGACGGTGGTGAACGAGCAGTACTTC.

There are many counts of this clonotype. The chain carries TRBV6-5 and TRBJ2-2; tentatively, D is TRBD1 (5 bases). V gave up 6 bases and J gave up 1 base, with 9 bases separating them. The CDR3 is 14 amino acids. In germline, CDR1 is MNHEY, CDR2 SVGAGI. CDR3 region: CASRTVLNTGELFF. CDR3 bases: TGTGCCAGCAGGACAGTTCTGAACACCGGGGAGCTGTTTTTT.

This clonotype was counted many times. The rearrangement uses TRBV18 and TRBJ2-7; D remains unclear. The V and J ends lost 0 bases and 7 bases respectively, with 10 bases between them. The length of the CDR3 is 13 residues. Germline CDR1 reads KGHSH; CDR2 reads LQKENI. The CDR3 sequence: CASSPPNNGEQYF. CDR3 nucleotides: TGTGCCAGCTCACCACCTAACAACGGGGAGCAGTACTTC.

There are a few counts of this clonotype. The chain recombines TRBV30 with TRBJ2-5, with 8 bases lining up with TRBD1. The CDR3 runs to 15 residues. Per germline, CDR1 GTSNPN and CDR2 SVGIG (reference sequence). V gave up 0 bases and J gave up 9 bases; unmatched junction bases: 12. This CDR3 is CAWSVVSDRGAAQYF. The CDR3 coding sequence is TGTGCCTGGAGTGTAGTGAGTGACAGGGGTGCGGCCCAGTACTTC.

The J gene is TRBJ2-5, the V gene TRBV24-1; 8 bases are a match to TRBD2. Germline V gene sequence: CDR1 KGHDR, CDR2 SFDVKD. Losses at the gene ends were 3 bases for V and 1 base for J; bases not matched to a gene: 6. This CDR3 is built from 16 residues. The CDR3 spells CATSDAGTRRQETQYF. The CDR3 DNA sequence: TGTGCCACCAGTGATGCCGGGACTAGACGCCAAGAGACCCAGTACTTC.

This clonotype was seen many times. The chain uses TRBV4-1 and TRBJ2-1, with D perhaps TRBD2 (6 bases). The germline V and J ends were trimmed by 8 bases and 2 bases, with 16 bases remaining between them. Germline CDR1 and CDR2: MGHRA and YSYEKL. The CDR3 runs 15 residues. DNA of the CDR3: TGCGCCAGCGGGGCTAGCGAAGTGGCCTACAATGAGCAGTTCTTC. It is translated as CASGASEVAYNEQFF.

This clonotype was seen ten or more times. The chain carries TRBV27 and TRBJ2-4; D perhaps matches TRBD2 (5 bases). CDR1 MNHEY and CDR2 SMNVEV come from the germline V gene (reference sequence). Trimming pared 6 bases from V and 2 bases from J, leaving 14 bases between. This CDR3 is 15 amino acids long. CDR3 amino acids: CASSPVRGPKNIQYF. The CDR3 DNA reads TGTGCCAGCAGCCCAGTCCGGGGTCCCAAAAACATTCAGTACTTC.

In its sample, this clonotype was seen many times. Here the CDR3 DNA reads TGTGCCAGCAGTTTAGCACAGGGGCGGGCCGGGGAGCTGTTTTTT. Protein product: CASSLAQGRAGELFF. The chain couples TRBV12-3 or TRBV12-4 to TRBJ2-2; TRBD1 matches at 7 bases. The V gene end was trimmed by 0 bases and the J gene end by 6 bases; junction bases not matched to a gene: 4. The CDR3 has 15 amino acids.

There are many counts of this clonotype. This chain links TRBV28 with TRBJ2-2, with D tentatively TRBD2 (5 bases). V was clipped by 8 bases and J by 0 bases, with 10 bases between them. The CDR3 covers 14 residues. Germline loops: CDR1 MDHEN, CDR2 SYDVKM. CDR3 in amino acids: CASRGAANTGELFF. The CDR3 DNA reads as TGTGCCAGCCGAGGAGCGGCGAACACCGGGGAGCTGTTTTTT.

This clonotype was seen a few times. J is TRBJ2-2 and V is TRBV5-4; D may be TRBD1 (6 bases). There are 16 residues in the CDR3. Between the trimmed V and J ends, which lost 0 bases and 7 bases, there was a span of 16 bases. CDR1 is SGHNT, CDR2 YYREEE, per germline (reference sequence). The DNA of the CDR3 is TGTGCCAGCAGCTTGGCCACTCAGCAGGGGTTCGGGGAGCTGTTTTTT. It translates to CASSLATQQGFGELFF.